The 14 T cell receptor beta chains below come from one sample, sequenced in a study of cytomegalovirus exposure and HLA in healthy donors. Generated by immunoSEQ multiplex PCR, the TCRdb table keeps only in-frame clones and is missing some. The sample holds approximately 81,000 clones, approximately 93% seen once. Material for sequencing was PBMCs. The origin of the receptors is a man aged 18-30 years in good health and CMV-seronegative.

V usage is TRBV7-9 and J usage is TRBJ2-7; 10 positions agree with TRBD1. Germline V gene data show CDR1 as SEHNR and CDR2 as FQNEAQ (reference sequence). CDR3 size: 16 residues. Losses at the gene ends were 5 bases for V and 2 bases for J; bases not matched to a gene: 9. CDR3: CASSPPDRGQTYEQYF. The DNA for the CDR3 is TGTGCCAGCAGCCCGCCCGACAGGGGGCAGACCTACGAGCAGTACTTC.

The chain employs TRBV5-1 and TRBJ2-1, with TRBD2 matching 12 bases. V lost 2 bases to trimming and J lost 5 bases; unmatched junction nucleotides: 2. The CDR3 has 15 residues. CDR1 SGHRS and CDR2 YFSETQ come from the germline V gene. This CDR3 is CASSFASGGDNEQFF. CDR3 nucleotide sequence: TGCGCCAGCAGCTTTGCTAGCGGGGGGGACAATGAGCAGTTCTTC.

Notes on this clone: One end of the junction varies from germline; a read error may be responsible. CDR3 coding DNA: TGTGCTAGCAGCCCCAGCGTGGGTTCTGGAAACACCATATATTTT. It encodes CASSPSVGSGNTIYF. The V and J genes are TRBV7-7 and TRBJ1-3; D is ambiguous. This CDR3 has 15 amino acids. Germline CDR1 and CDR2: SSHAT and FNYEAQ (reference sequence).

The chain is built from TRBV12-5 and TRBJ2-7; D gene unclear. The CDR3 sequence is 12 residues long. CDR1 is LGHNT, CDR2 FRNRAP, per germline. Trimming cost V 4 bases and J 0 bases, with 4 bases left between them. CDR3 in amino acids: CASGSFSYEQYF. The DNA of the CDR3 is TGTGCTAGTGGTTCCTTCTCCTACGAGCAGTACTTC. Using reference TRBV12-5 and TRBJ2-7 for the parts outside the CDR3, the full variable domain is DARVTQTPRHKVTEMGQEVTMRCQPILGHNTVFWYRQTMMQGLELLAYFRNRAPLDDSGMPKDRFSAEMPDATLATLKIQPSEPRDSAVYFCASGSFSYEQYFGPGTRLTVT.

This chain links TRBV28 with TRBJ2-1, with no clear D. Per the germline V gene, CDR1 is MDHEN and CDR2 is SYDVKM. V lost 3 bases to trimming and J lost 4 bases, with 4 bases between them. CDR3 length equals 12 residues. As DNA, the CDR3 is TGTGCCAGCAGTTTTGAGTACAATGAGCAGTTCTTC. Translated, it gives CASSFEYNEQFF.

The chain links TRBV30 to TRBJ1-5; 8 bases fit TRBD1. The CDR3 sequence is 16 residues long. CDR1 and CDR2 from the germline V gene are GTSNPN and SVGIG (reference sequence). V shed 0 bases, J shed 1 base, and the junction held 5 bases outside the gene matches. The CDR3: CAWSVRGQASNQPQHF. CDR3 in DNA: TGTGCCTGGAGTGTACGGGGACAGGCGAGCAATCAGCCCCAGCATTTT.

The chain is built from TRBV6-6 and TRBJ2-5; weak D call: TRBD1 (5 bases). There are 14 residues in the CDR3. Germline V lookup: CDR1 MNHNY, CDR2 SVGAGI (reference sequence). Trimming left V 2 bases short and J 5 bases short, with 12 bases between. This CDR3 reads CASSYRGIGETQYF. The CDR3, as DNA: TGTGCCAGCAGTTACAGGGGTATCGGGGAGACCCAGTACTTC.

This sequence joins TRBV9 and TRBJ1-1, with D unclear. Per germline, CDR1 SGDLS and CDR2 YYNGEE. Trimming pared 5 bases from V and 5 bases from J, leaving 13 bases between. The CDR3 covers 13 residues. CDR3 in amino acids: CASSQAPGTEAFF. CDR3 DNA: TGTGCCAGCAGTCAGGCCCCGGGAACTGAAGCTTTCTTT. Full variable domain (outside the CDR3, taken from reference TRBV9 and TRBJ1-1): DSGVTQTPKHLITATGQRVTLRCSPRSGDLSVYWYQQSLDQGLQFLIQYYNGEERAKGNILERFSAQQFPDLHSELNLSSLELGDSALYFCASSQAPGTEAFFGQGTRLTVV.

In this sample, this clone turned up once. The chain combines TRBV10-3 with TRBJ1-4; D might be TRBD1 (5 bases). Trimming cost V 6 bases and J 8 bases, with 19 bases left between them. This CDR3 has 15 amino acids. Germline V gene sequence: CDR1 ENHRY, CDR2 SYGVKD. The CDR3 spells CAISPGAGAGEKLFF. CDR3 sequence (DNA): TGTGCCATCAGCCCTGGAGCTGGGGCAGGAGAAAAACTGTTTTTT.

The chain recombines TRBV11-2 with TRBJ2-1; TRBD2 matches at 10 bases. Trimming removed 3 bases from V and 3 bases from J; junction bases left unmatched: 2. The CDR3 has 15 amino acids. Germline lookup yields CDR1 SGHAT and CDR2 FQNNGV. The CDR3 DNA is TGTGCCAGCAGCTTTGAGCGGGAGGGCTACAATGAGCAGTTCTTC. Its protein is CASSFEREGYNEQFF.

The chain combines TRBV27 with TRBJ2-2; D is perhaps TRBD1 (5 bases). In germline, CDR1 is MNHEY, CDR2 SMNVEV (reference sequence). Trimming left V 6 bases short and J 0 bases short, with 11 bases between. The CDR3 contains 15 residues. Here the CDR3 reads CASRITTANTGELFF. The CDR3 coding sequence is TGTGCCAGCAGGATAACGACAGCGAACACCGGGGAGCTGTTTTTT.

The gene calls are TRBV5-4 and TRBJ1-4, with D possibly matching TRBD1 (6 bases). Germline values: CDR1 SGHNT, CDR2 YYREEE (reference sequence). The CDR3 covers 15 residues. V lost 1 base and J 8 bases, leaving 15 bases between the germline ends. In DNA form, the CDR3 reads TGTGCCAGCAGCTTGATGACAGGCCTCGGGGAAAAACTGTTTTTT. It specifies CASSLMTGLGEKLFF.

This chain joins TRBV18 and TRBJ1-1, with D tentatively TRBD1 (6 bases). The CDR3 loop spans 14 amino acids. CDR1 is KGHSH, CDR2 LQKENI, per germline. Trimming pared 3 bases from V and 4 bases from J, leaving 12 bases between. DNA for the CDR3: TGTGCCAGCTCACCGCCGCTCAGGGGCACTGAAGCTTTCTTT. Protein: CASSPPLRGTEAFF.

This sequence joins TRBV19 and TRBJ1-1; 9 bases are shared with TRBD1. Germline CDR1 is LNHDA and CDR2 is SQIVND (reference sequence). J lost 3 bases, V lost 5 bases, and 10 bases had no gene match. CDR3 length equals 16 residues. CDR3 loop: CASSHETGGVDTEAFF. The CDR3 bases are TGTGCCAGTAGTCATGAGACAGGGGGAGTGGACACTGAAGCTTTCTTT.